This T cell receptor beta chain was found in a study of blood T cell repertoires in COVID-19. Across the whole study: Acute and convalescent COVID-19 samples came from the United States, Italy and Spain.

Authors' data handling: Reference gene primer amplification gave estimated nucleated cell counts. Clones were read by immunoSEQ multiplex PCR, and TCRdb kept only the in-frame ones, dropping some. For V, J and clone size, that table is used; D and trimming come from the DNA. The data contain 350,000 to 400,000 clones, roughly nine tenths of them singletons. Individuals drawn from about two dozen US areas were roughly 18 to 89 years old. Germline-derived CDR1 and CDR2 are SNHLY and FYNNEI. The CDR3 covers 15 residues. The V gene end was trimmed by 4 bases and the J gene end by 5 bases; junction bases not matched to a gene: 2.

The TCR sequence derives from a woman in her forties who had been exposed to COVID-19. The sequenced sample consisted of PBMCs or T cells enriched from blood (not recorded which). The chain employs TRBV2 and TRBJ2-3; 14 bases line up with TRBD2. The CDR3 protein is CASSGLAGGRDTQYF. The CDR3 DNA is TGTGCCAGCAGTGGACTAGCGGGGGGGCGAGATACGCAGTATTTT.